The next 3 T cell receptor beta chains were all read from a single sample in a study of T cell responses to AZD1222 COVID-19 vaccine. Profiled with immunoSEQ multiplex PCR; TCRdb holds only in-frame clones, not every one. The sample comprises approximately 120,000 clones, 80% to 90% of which are singletons, and 4% to 5% rests with the top ten. Sequences were derived from peripheral blood, sampled on day 0 of AZD1222 vaccination. The origin of the receptors is an adult in good health.

The chain joins TRBV5-1 to TRBJ2-3; 7 bases are a match to TRBD2. The V gene end was trimmed by 1 base and the J gene end by 6 bases; junction bases not matched to a gene: 5. CDR1 is SGHRS and CDR2 is YFSETQ in the germline V gene. The CDR3 has 14 amino acids. The CDR3 here is CASSLSREGDTQYF. In DNA, the CDR3 is TGCGCCAGCAGCTTGAGCAGGGAGGGGGATACGCAGTATTTT.

V is TRBV29-1 and J is TRBJ2-7; no reliable D call. The CDR3 is 12 residues long. V was clipped by 2 bases and J by 0 bases, with 5 bases between them. Per the germline V gene, CDR1 is SQVTM and CDR2 is ANQGSEA. CDR3 sequence (DNA): TGCAGCGTTGAATTGAGCTCCTACGAGCAGTACTTC. Protein: CSVELSSYEQYF.

This sequence joins TRBV7-9 and TRBJ2-7, with D tentatively TRBD2 (7 bases). Trimming stripped 5 bases from V and 6 bases from J, with 17 bases between. Germline V gene sequence: CDR1 SEHNR, CDR2 FQNEAQ (reference sequence). The CDR3 extends over 14 amino acids. The CDR3 nucleotides are TGTGCCAGCAGCATACAGGGAGGGAAGGGCGAGCAGTACTTC. Encoded protein: CASSIQGGKGEQYF.